This T cell receptor beta chain was recovered during a study of T cell responses to AZD1222 COVID-19 vaccine. Broader study findings: Spike-specific TCR breadth rose after two AZD1222 doses, and depth rose as well. A mostly white British donor set with more females was recruited, and clonal diversity was possibly underestimated. Just five or six AZD1222 recipients tested seropositive at baseline.

Concerning this clone: Its specificity is not known.

The CDR3 extends over 15 amino acids. V was cut by 5 bases and J by 1 base, with 13 bases left in between. Germline V gene lookup returns CDR1 SGHTA and CDR2 FQGNSA. Here immunoSEQ multiplex PCR was the method, and the copy in TCRdb shows in-frame clones only, minus some. The sample has around 78,000 clones, about 89% seen once; the top ten hold about 4.9%. V gene TRBV7-2 combines with J gene TRBJ2-3; D perhaps matches TRBD1 (6 bases). The input for sequencing was peripheral blood, taken on day 0 of MenACWY control vaccination. The sequence came from an adult in good health. CDR3 sequence: CASSPGTFRTDTQYF. In DNA form, the CDR3 reads TGTGCCAGCAGCCCCGGGACATTCCGCACAGATACGCAGTATTTT. Based on the CDR3 plus reference TRBV7-2 and TRBJ2-3, the full variable domain is GAGVSQSPSNKVTEKGKDVELRCDPISGHTALYWYRQSLGQGLEFLIYFQGNSAPDKSGLPSDRFSAERTGGSVSTLTIQRTQQEDSAVYLCASSPGTFRTDTQYFGPGTRLTVL.